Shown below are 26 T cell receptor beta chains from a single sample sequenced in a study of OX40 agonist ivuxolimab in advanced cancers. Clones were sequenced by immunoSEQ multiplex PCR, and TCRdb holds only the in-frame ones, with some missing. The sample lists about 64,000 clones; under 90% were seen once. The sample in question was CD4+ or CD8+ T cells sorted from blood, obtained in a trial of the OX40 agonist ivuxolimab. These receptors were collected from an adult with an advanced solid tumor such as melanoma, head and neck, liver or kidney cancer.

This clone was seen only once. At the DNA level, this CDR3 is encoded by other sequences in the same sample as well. CDR3 in amino acids: CAISESGGSYNEQFF. As DNA, the CDR3 is TGTGCCATCAGTGAGTCGGGGGGCTCCTACAATGAGCAGTTCTTC. The chain recombines TRBV10-3 with TRBJ2-1, with D maybe TRBD2 (6 bases). The CDR3 is 15 amino acids. CDR1 is ENHRY, CDR2 SYGVKD, per germline. Between the trimmed V and J ends, which lost 0 bases and 0 bases, there was a span of 6 bases.

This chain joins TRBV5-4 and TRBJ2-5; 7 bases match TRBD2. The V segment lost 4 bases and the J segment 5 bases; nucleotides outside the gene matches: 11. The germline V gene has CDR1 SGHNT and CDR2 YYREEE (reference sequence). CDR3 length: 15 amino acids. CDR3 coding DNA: TGTGCCAGCAGCGGCCACGGGGGGTCGCGGGAGACCCAGTACTTC. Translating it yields CASSGHGGSRETQYF.

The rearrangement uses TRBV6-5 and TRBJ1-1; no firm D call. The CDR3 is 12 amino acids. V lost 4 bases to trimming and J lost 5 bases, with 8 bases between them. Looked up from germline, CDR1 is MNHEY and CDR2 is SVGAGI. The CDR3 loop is CASSFRRTEAFF. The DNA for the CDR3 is TGTGCCAGCAGTTTCCGGAGGACTGAAGCTTTCTTT.

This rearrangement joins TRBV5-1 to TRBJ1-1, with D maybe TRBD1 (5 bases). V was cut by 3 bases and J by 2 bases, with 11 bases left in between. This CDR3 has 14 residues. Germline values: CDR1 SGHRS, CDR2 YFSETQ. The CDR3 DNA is TGCGCCAGCAGCTCAGGGCCCTCCAACACTGAAGCTTTCTTT. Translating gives CASSSGPSNTEAFF. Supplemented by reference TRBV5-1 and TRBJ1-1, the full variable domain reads KAGVTQTPRYLIKTRGQQVTLSCSPISGHRSVSWYQQTPGQGLQFLFEYFSETQRNKGNFPGRFSGRQFSNSRSEMNVSTLELGDSALYLCASSSGPSNTEAFFGQGTRLTVV.

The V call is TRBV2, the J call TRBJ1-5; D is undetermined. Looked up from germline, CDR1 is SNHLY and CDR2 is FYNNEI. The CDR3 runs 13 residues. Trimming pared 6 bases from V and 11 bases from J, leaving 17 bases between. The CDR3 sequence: CASRGGPFTAQHF. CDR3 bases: TGTGCCAGCAGGGGCGGGCCGTTCACGGCCCAGCATTTT.

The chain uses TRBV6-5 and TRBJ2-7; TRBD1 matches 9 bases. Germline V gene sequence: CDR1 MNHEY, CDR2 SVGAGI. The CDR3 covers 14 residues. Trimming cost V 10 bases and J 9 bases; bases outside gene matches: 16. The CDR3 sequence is CATGPATGGSVQYF. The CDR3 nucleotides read TGTGCCACCGGGCCCGCGACAGGGGGTTCTGTGCAGTACTTC.

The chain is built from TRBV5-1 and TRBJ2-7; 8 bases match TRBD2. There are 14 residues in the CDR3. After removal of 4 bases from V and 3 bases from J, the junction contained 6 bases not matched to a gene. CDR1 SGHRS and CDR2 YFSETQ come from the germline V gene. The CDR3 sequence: CASSLISGSYEQYF. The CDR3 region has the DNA TGCGCCAGCAGCCTGATAAGCGGGAGCTACGAGCAGTACTTC.

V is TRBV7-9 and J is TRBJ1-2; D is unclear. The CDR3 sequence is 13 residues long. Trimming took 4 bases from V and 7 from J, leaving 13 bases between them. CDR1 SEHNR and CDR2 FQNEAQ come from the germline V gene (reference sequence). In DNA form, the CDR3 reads TGTGCCAGCAGCTCTGGATTTAGGGCTGGCTACACCTTC. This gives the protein CASSSGFRAGYTF. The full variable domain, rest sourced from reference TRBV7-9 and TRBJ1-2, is DTGVSQNPRHKITKRGQNVTFRCDPISEHNRLYWYRQTLGQGPEFLTYFQNEAQLEKSRLLSDRFSAERPKGSFSTLEIQRTEQGDSAMYLCASSSGFRAGYTFGSGTRLTVV.

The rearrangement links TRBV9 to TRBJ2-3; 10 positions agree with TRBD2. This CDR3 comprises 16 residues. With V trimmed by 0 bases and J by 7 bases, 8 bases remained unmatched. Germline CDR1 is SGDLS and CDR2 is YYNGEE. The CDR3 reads CASSVEASGGPYTQYF. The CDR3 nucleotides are TGTGCCAGCAGCGTAGAGGCTAGCGGGGGTCCTTATACGCAGTATTTT.

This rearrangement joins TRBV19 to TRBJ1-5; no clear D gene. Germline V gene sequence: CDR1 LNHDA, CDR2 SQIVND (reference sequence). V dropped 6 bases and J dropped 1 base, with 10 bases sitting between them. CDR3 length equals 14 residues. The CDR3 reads CASSPSISNQPQHF. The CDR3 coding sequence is TGTGCCAGTAGCCCTTCGATAAGCAATCAGCCCCAGCATTTT.

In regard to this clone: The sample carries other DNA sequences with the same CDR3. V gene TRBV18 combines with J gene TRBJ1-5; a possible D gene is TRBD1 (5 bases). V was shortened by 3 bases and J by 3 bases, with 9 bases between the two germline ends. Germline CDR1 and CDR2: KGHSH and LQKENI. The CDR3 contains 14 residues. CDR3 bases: TGTGCCAGCTCACCTGGACAAAACAATCAGCCCCAGCATTTT. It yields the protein CASSPGQNNQPQHF.

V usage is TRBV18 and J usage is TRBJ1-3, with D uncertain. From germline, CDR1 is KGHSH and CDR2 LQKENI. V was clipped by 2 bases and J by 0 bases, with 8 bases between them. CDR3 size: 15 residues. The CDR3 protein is CASSPGRSSGNTIYF. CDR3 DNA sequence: TGTGCCAGCTCACCAGGCCGAAGCTCTGGAAACACCATATATTTT.

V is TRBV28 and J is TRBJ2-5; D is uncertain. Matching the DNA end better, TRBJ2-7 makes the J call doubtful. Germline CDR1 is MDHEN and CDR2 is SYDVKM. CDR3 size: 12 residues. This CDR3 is CASSLTAYEQYF. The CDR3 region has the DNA TGTGCCAGCAGCCTAACAGCGTACGAGCAGTACTTC.

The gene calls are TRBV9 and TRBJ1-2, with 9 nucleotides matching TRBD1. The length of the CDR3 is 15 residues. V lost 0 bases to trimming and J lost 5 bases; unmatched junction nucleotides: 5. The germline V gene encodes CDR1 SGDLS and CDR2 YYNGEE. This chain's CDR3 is CASSVAPDRGYGYTF. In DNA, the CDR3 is TGTGCCAGCAGCGTAGCTCCGGACAGGGGATATGGCTACACCTTC. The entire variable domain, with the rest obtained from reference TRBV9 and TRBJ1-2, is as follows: DSGVTQTPKHLITATGQRVTLRCSPRSGDLSVYWYQQSLDQGLQFLIQYYNGEERAKGNILERFSAQQFPDLHSELNLSSLELGDSALYFCASSVAPDRGYGYTFGSGTRLTVV.

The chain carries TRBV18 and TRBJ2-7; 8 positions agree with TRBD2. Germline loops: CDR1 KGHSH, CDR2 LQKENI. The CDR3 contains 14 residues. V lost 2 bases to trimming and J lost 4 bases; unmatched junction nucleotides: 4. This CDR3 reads CASSPMSGSYEQYF. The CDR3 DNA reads TGTGCCAGCTCACCAATGAGCGGGAGTTACGAGCAGTACTTC. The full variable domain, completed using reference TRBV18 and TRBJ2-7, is NAGVMQNPRHLVRRRGQEARLRCSPMKGHSHVYWYRQLPEEGLKFMVYLQKENIIDESGMPKERFSAEFPKEGPSILRIQQVVRGDSAAYFCASSPMSGSYEQYFGPGTRLTVT.

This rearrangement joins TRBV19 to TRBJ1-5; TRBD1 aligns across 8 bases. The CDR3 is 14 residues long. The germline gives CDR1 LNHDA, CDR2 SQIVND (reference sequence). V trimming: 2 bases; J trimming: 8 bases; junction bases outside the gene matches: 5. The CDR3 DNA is TGTGCCAGTAGTATACCGGGGACAGGAGAGCCCCAGCATTTT. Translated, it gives CASSIPGTGEPQHF.

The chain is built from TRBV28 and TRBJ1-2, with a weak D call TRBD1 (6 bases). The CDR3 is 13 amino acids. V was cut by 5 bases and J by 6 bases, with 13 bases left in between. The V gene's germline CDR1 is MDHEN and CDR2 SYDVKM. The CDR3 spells CASSEQGRNGYTF. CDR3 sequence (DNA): TGTGCCAGCAGTGAGCAGGGGAGAAATGGCTACACCTTC.

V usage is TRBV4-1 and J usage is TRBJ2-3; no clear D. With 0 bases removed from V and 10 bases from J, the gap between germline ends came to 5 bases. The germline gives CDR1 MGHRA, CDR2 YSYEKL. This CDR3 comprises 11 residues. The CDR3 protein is CASSQDTPQYF. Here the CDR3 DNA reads TGCGCCAGCAGCCAAGATACACCGCAGTATTTT.

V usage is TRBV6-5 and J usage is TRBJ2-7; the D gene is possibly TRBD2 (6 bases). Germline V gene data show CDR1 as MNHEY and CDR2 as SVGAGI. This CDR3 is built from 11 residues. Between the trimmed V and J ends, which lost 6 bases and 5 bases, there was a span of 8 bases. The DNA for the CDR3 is TGTGCCAGCAGCCCGGGGGACGAGCAGTACTTC. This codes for CASSPGDEQYF.

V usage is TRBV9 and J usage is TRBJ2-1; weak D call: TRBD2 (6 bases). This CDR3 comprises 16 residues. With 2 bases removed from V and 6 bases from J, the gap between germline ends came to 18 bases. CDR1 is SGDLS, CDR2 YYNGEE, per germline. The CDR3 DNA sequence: TGTGCCAGCAGCGTTTTTGATACTTCCGGGGGCAATGAGCAGTTCTTC. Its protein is CASSVFDTSGGNEQFF. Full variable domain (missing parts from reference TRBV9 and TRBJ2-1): DSGVTQTPKHLITATGQRVTLRCSPRSGDLSVYWYQQSLDQGLQFLIQYYNGEERAKGNILERFSAQQFPDLHSELNLSSLELGDSALYFCASSVFDTSGGNEQFFGPGTRLTVL.

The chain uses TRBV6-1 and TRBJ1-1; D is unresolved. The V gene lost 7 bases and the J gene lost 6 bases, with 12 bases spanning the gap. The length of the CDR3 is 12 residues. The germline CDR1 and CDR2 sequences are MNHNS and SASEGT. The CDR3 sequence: CASNKEVAEAFF. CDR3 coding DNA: TGTGCCAGCAATAAGGAAGTCGCTGAAGCTTTCTTT.

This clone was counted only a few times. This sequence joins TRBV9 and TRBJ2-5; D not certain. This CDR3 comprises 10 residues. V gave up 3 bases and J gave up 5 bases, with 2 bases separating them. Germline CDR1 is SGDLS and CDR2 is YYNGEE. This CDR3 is CASSGETQYF. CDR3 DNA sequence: TGTGCCAGCAGCGGGGAGACCCAGTACTTC.

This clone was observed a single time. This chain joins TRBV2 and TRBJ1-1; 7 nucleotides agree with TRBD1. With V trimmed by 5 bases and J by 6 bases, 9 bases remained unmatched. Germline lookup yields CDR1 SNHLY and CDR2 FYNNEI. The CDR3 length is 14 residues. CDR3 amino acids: CASSSGQGGSEAFF. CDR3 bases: TGTGCCAGCAGTTCCGGGCAGGGGGGCTCTGAAGCTTTCTTT.

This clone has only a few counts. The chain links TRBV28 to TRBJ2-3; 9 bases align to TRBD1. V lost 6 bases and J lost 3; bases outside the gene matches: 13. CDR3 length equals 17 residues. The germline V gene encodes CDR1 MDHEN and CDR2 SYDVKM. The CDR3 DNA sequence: TGTGCCAGCAGCCCCGAGAGGGGACAGGGTCCAACAGATACGCAGTATTTT. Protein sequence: CASSPERGQGPTDTQYF. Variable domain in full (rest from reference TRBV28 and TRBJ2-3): DVKVTQSSRYLVKRTGEKVFLECVQDMDHENMFWYRQDPGLGLRLIYFSYDVKMKEKGDIPEGYSVSREKKERFSLILESASTNQTSMYLCASSPERGQGPTDTQYFGPGTRLTVL.

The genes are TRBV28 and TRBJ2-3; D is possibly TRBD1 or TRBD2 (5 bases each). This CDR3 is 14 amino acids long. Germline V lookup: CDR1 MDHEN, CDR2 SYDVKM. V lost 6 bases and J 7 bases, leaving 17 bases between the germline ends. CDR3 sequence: CASSRPGTGNTQYF. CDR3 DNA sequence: TGTGCCAGCAGCCGCCCCGGGACGGGGAATACGCAGTATTTT. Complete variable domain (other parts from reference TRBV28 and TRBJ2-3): DVKVTQSSRYLVKRTGEKVFLECVQDMDHENMFWYRQDPGLGLRLIYFSYDVKMKEKGDIPEGYSVSREKKERFSLILESASTNQTSMYLCASSRPGTGNTQYFGPGTRLTVL.

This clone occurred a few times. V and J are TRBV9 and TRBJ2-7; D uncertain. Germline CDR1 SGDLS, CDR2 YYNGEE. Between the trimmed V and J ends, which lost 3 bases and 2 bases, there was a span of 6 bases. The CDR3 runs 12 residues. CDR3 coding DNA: TGTGCCAGCAGCGCCCCCCCCTACGAGCAGTACTTC. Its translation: CASSAPPYEQYF.